Sequencing of this TCR beta chain was carried out in a study of blood T cell repertoires in COVID-19 (dated by TCRdb to the early 2020s). About the investigation overall: Samples covering the acute and convalescent phases of COVID-19 were provided by collaborators in the United States, Italy and Spain. The prospective study material was composed of cDNA or gDNA derived from T cells, B-cell-depleted T cells, or PBMCs. Deeply sampled blood TCRbeta repertoires from subjects exposed to, actively infected with, or recovered from COVID-19 were included in the dataset. The repertoires were released in a freely available public database intended as a resource for research on the immune response to SARS-CoV-2. The samples were drawn from the first 160 participants of the ongoing ImmuneRACE study and from some 1,300 subjects provided by 6 global collaborators. The sample metadata nearly always contained a de-identified subject ID, COVID-19 status, age in years and sex. Where available, HLA class I and class II types were obtained from metadata supplied by the sample provider rather than from assay-based typing.

TCRbeta CDR3 regions were amplified from genomic DNA using the immunoSEQ Assay, a bias-controlled multiplex PCR. Concerning the study's data processing: Within the assay, amplification of reference gene primers was used to estimate how many nucleated cells each sample contained. To quantify the absolute abundance of each unique TCRbeta CDR3 rearrangement, sequence reads were collapsed and filtered. For each sample, productive Simpson clonality was calculated by taking the square root of Simpson's diversity index across productive rearrangements. In its TCRdb copy, this immuneACCESS table keeps in-frame sequences only and misses some clones. Where compared with another copy, unresolved V genes explain less than half of these, and the others have no known cause. From that table come the V and J calls and clone size; the DNA was used to work out D and trimming. Here the sample has approximately 30,000 clones; about nine tenths occur a single time. Of the sample, roughly 26% is held by the ten largest clones.

Comment on this clone: Its antigen is currently not known. No clone much larger than this one lies a single base away; base qualities are absent.

What the study reported, not specific to this receptor: The amount of clinical and demographic metadata varied by source and participant and was provided uncurated.

Each collaborating institution followed its own protocols to collect whole blood in K2EDTA tubes. Collaborator samples were shipped for TCRbeta analysis as frozen whole blood, isolated PBMCs, or DNA extracted from either sample type. The CDR3 numbers 15 residues from cysteine through phenylalanine. Only the CDR3 DNA is retained, 45 bases long and in frame from the first base. The germline V gene gives CDR1 as SGHDT and CDR2 as YYEEEE. From V the trimming removes 4 bases and from J it removes 3 bases, while the gene matches leave 7 bases of the junction unaccounted for. The material sequenced was peripheral blood. This clonotype was sampled from a woman of 80 years or more with active or convalescent COVID-19. The rearrangement joined TRBV5-6 to TRBJ1-3; 7 bases in between match TRBD1. The CDR3 has the sequence CASSGEGARGNTIYF. The base sequence is TGTGCCAGCAGCGGCGAGGGGGCGCGTGGAAACACCATATATTTT.